One sample yielded the 16 T cell receptor beta chains listed below, sequenced in a study of cytomegalovirus exposure and HLA in healthy donors. In the PCR, 60 Vbeta and 13 Jbeta primers were used. Profiling relied on immunoSEQ multiplex PCR, and the TCRdb table lists in-frame clones only, not all of them. This sample carries some 140,000 clones, roughly three quarters of them seen once, and the ten largest clones take just under 1%. The specimen was PBMCs. These receptors were obtained from a young man in good health and CMV-seronegative.

The chain joins TRBV10-3 to TRBJ1-5; D is possibly TRBD1 (5 bases). Trimming pared 3 bases from V and 9 bases from J, leaving 15 bases between. Germline lookup yields CDR1 ENHRY and CDR2 SYGVKD. The CDR3 is 14 residues long. CDR3 bases: TGTGCCATCAGTGACAGGGTGAATTCGGGGCCCCAGCATTTT. This codes for CAISDRVNSGPQHF.

The chain joins TRBV27 to TRBJ1-5; 7 nucleotides line up with TRBD1. The V and J ends lost 6 bases and 4 bases, in that order; junction bases with no gene match: 12. Germline V lookup: CDR1 MNHEY, CDR2 SMNVEV (reference sequence). CDR3 length equals 16 residues. Here the CDR3 DNA reads TGTGCCAGCAGCCCTGGCGTCACAGGGGATAATCAGCCCCAGCATTTT. It is translated as CASSPGVTGDNQPQHF.

This clone was found once. A read error may produce the germline difference seen at one junction end. This chain connects TRBV7-9 to TRBJ1-1; 7 bases line up with TRBD1. This CDR3 region has 13 residues. Germline-derived CDR1 and CDR2 are SEHNR and FQNEAQ (reference sequence). CDR3 amino acids: CSSSWDSNTEAFF. CDR3 nucleotides: TGTTCCAGCAGCTGGGACAGCAACACTGAAGCTTTCTTT.

Worth noting for this clone: Other nucleotide sequences in the sample specify the same CDR3. J is TRBJ1-4 and V is TRBV6-5, with 10 positions matching TRBD1. The V gene end was trimmed by 0 bases and the J gene end by 8 bases; junction bases not matched to a gene: 3. The CDR3 runs to 15 residues. Per germline, CDR1 MNHEY and CDR2 SVGAGI. This chain's CDR3 is CASSYSGTGDEKLFF. CDR3 bases: TGTGCCAGCAGTTACTCGGGGACAGGGGACGAAAAACTGTTTTTT.

J is TRBJ2-1 and V is TRBV4-3; 8 bases line up with TRBD2. The length of the CDR3 is 19 residues. CDR1 and CDR2 (germline): LGHNA, YSLEER. V was clipped by 1 base and J by 4 bases; unmatched bases: 15. CDR3 sequence (DNA): TGCGCCAGCAGCCAAGTCTTCCGAGAGGCGGGGGGCCAATACAATGAGCAGTTCTTC. Amino acids: CASSQVFREAGGQYNEQFF.

This chain connects TRBV6-1 to TRBJ1-4; D may be TRBD1 (6 bases). The V end was cut by 1 base, the J end by 4 bases, with 7 bases between. CDR1 MNHNS and CDR2 SASEGT come from the germline V gene. The CDR3 is made up of 14 amino acids. The chain's CDR3 is CASSEDRVNEKLFF. The CDR3 coding sequence is TGTGCCAGCAGTGAAGACAGGGTTAATGAAAAACTGTTTTTT.

The CDR3 bases are TGTGCCAGCAGTGAGGGAGCGAGCTACGAGCAGTACTTC. It translates to CASSEGASYEQYF. V and J are TRBV25-1 and TRBJ2-7; D is perhaps TRBD2 (5 bases). V was shortened by 3 bases and J by 3 bases, with 9 bases between the two germline ends. CDR1 and CDR2 (germline): MGHDK, SYGVNS. The CDR3 covers 13 residues.

This clone was observed a handful of times. The chain carries TRBV7-9 and TRBJ1-6; D may be TRBD1 (6 bases). With 1 base removed from V and 5 bases from J, the gap between germline ends came to 9 bases. The CDR3 is made up of 15 amino acids. Germline CDR1 is SEHNR and CDR2 is FQNEAQ (reference sequence). In DNA form, the CDR3 reads TGTGCCAGCAGCTTAGGGACAGTCGATAATTCACCCCTCCACTTT. This translates into CASSLGTVDNSPLHF.

The chain recombines TRBV5-1 with TRBJ2-5; 8 nucleotides agree with TRBD1. V lost 0 bases to trimming and J lost 5 bases; unmatched junction nucleotides: 6. Germline assignment: CDR1 SGHRS and CDR2 YFSETQ. The CDR3 runs to 15 residues. CDR3 sequence reads: CASSLGGQGWETQYF. DNA of the CDR3: TGCGCCAGCAGCTTGGGCGGACAGGGCTGGGAGACCCAGTACTTC. The variable domain in full, with the rest retrieved from reference TRBV5-1 and TRBJ2-5, is KAGVTQTPRYLIKTRGQQVTLSCSPISGHRSVSWYQQTPGQGLQFLFEYFSETQRNKGNFPGRFSGRQFSNSRSEMNVSTLELGDSALYLCASSLGGQGWETQYFGPGTRLLVL.

The chain employs TRBV5-6 and TRBJ2-7, with TRBD1 identical over 7 bases. J was trimmed by 4 bases and V by 4 bases; bases with no gene match: 5. The CDR3 runs 13 residues. The germline V gene encodes CDR1 SGHDT and CDR2 YYEEEE. The CDR3 loop reads CASSPTGVYEQYF. The CDR3 DNA reads TGTGCCAGCAGCCCCACAGGGGTGTACGAGCAGTACTTC.

The rearrangement joins TRBV9 to TRBJ2-5; D not resolved. Looked up from germline, CDR1 is SGDLS and CDR2 is YYNGEE. V was clipped by 3 bases and J by 0 bases, with 6 bases between them. The CDR3 extends over 13 amino acids. The CDR3 spells CASSAGYQETQYF. Written as DNA, the CDR3 is TGTGCCAGCAGCGCGGGTTACCAAGAGACCCAGTACTTC.

The genes are TRBV6-1 and TRBJ2-2, with a possible D match to TRBD1 (5 bases). The V gene's germline CDR1 is MNHNS and CDR2 SASEGT. V gave up 2 bases and J gave up 0 bases, with 7 bases separating them. CDR3 length: 15 amino acids. DNA of the CDR3: TGTGCCAGCAGTGAAAGGGGAACGAACACCGGGGAGCTGTTTTTT. Translation: CASSERGTNTGELFF.

The genes are TRBV30 and TRBJ1-1; no reliable D call. The CDR3 spans 11 residues. The germline gives CDR1 GTSNPN, CDR2 SVGIG (reference sequence). V gave up 0 bases and J gave up 10 bases, with 9 bases separating them. Written as DNA, the CDR3 is TGTGCCTGGAGTGTGGACTGGGGAGCTTTCTTT. Its protein is CAWSVDWGAFF.

The chain couples TRBV30 to TRBJ1-5, with TRBD1 matching over 8 bases. J lost 5 bases, V lost 0 bases, and 6 bases had no gene match. The germline gives CDR1 GTSNPN, CDR2 SVGIG (reference sequence). The CDR3 extends over 15 amino acids. CDR3 bases: TGTGCCTGGAGTGTAGCAGGGGGCGGCGATCAGCCCCAGCATTTT. This translates into CAWSVAGGGDQPQHF. Combining the CDR3 with reference TRBV30 and TRBJ1-5 gives the whole variable domain SQTIHQWPATLVQPVGSPLSLECTVEGTSNPNLYWYRQAAGRGLQLLFYSVGIGQISSEVPQNLSASRPQDRQFILSSKKLLLSDSGFYLCAWSVAGGGDQPQHFGDGTRLSIL.

The gene calls are TRBV29-1 and TRBJ2-5, with 8 nucleotides matching TRBD2. CDR3 length: 16 residues. With V trimmed by 0 bases and J by 9 bases, 15 bases remained unmatched. Per germline, CDR1 SQVTM and CDR2 ANQGSEA. CDR3 sequence reads: CSVEDRSASGPRAQYF. In nucleotides, the CDR3 is TGCAGCGTTGAAGATCGCTCGGCTAGCGGGCCCAGGGCCCAGTACTTC.

V usage is TRBV4-3 and J usage is TRBJ2-7; 7 bases match TRBD1. Trimming at V came to 4 bases and at J to 5 bases, leaving 11 bases not matched to a gene. Germline CDR1 reads LGHNA; CDR2 reads YSLEER. The CDR3 has 15 amino acids. In DNA form, the CDR3 reads TGCGCCAGCAGCCGGTACAGGGGTGTCGGGGACGAGCAGTACTTC. Protein: CASSRYRGVGDEQYF.